The 7 T cell receptor beta chains below were found in one sample sequenced in a study of blood T cells in healthy people across ages. For the second PCR, which ran for about 7 to 11 cycles, a sample-barcoded 5' primer and a J-beta primer mix were used. TCRdb called the 5' RACE reads again in MiXCR, with one record for every CDR3 protein. This sample carries about a million distinct CDR3 sequences, approximately 50% of them seen once, and the ten largest clones take about a fifth. The sample was blood. The source is a woman in her sixties in good health.

This clonotype was observed a few times. The chain employs TRBV20-1 and TRBJ2-5; 10 bases match TRBD2. From germline, CDR1 is DFQATT and CDR2 SNEGSKA (reference sequence). The CDR3 spans 14 residues. In nucleotides, the CDR3 is TGCAGCTCGCGACTAGCGGGCCGTCGGGGGACCCAGTACTTC. Its translation is CSSRLAGRRGTQYF.

This chain connects TRBV27 to TRBJ1-6, with D perhaps matching TRBD1 (6 bases). CDR3 length equals 14 residues. The germline V gene encodes CDR1 MNHEY and CDR2 SMNVEV (reference sequence). V lost 1 base and J 10 bases, leaving 11 bases between the germline ends. CDR3 sequence: CASSLLQGRSPLHF. For the CDR3, the DNA is TGTGCCAGCAGTTTATTACAGGGAAGATCACCCCTCCACTTT.

This clonotype was seen a few times. The V call is TRBV20-1, the J call TRBJ2-1; D is uncertain. Germline CDR1 is DFQATT and CDR2 is SNEGSKA (reference sequence). V gave up 4 bases and J gave up 3 bases, with 10 bases separating them. This CDR3 region has 13 residues. CDR3 sequence reads: CSANPSRYNEQFF. CDR3 in DNA: TGCAGTGCTAATCCCTCCCGCTACAATGAGCAGTTCTTC.

This clonotype was seen many times. The rearrangement uses TRBV5-1 and TRBJ2-1, with D uncertain. V was clipped by 0 bases and J by 7 bases, with 5 bases between them. CDR3 length: 12 residues. Germline V gene data show CDR1 as SGHRS and CDR2 as YFSETQ. CDR3 coding DNA: TGCGCCAGCAGCTTGGGGGGTAATGAGCAGTTCTTC. This translates into CASSLGGNEQFF.

In its sample, this clonotype was seen a few times. The chain uses TRBV13 and TRBJ1-1; 7 positions match TRBD1. The CDR3 covers 17 residues. The V segment lost 1 base and the J segment 1 base; nucleotides outside the gene matches: 9. Germline V lookup: CDR1 PRHDT, CDR2 FYEKMQ (reference sequence). The CDR3, as DNA: TGTGCCAGCAGCTTAGAAGGGACAGCGGTCGGGAACACTGAAGCTTTCTTT. This sequence encodes CASSLEGTAVGNTEAFF.

V is TRBV3-1 and J is TRBJ2-5, with TRBD2 identical over 12 bases. This CDR3 is 16 amino acids long. The V gene end was trimmed by 1 base and the J gene end by 4 bases; junction bases not matched to a gene: 4. The germline V gene encodes CDR1 LGHDT and CDR2 YNNKEL (reference sequence). The CDR3 region has the DNA TGTGCCAGCAGCCAAGTCAAACTAGCGGGAGGAGAGACCCAGTACTTC. Amino acids: CASSQVKLAGGETQYF.

This clonotype was seen only once. A junction end diverges from the germline sequence, so it may reflect a read error. V gene TRBV28 combines with J gene TRBJ1-5, with TRBD1 matching 9 bases. Looked up from germline, CDR1 is MDHEN and CDR2 is SYDVKM. This CDR3 is 20 amino acids long. This chain's CDR3 is CACSSFGGQGGWGSNQPQHF. In nucleotides, the CDR3 is TGTGCCTGCAGCTCCTTCGGGGGACAGGGAGGATGGGGGAGCAATCAGCCCCAGCATTTT.